This TCR beta chain was documented in a study of blood T cell repertoires in COVID-19 (dated by TCRdb to about 2020). About the investigation overall: Samples covering the acute and convalescent phases of COVID-19 were provided by collaborators in the United States, Italy and Spain. The material from the prospective study consisted of cDNA or gDNA derived from T cells, B-cell-depleted T cells, or PBMCs. The dataset comprised deeply sampled blood TCRbeta repertoires from subjects exposed to, actively infected with, or recovered from COVID-19. The repertoires were released in a freely available public database intended as a resource for research on the immune response to SARS-CoV-2. The samples were drawn from the first 160 participants of the ongoing ImmuneRACE study and from 1,254 subjects provided by 6 global collaborators. Sample metadata almost always included a de-identified subject ID, COVID-19 status, age in years and sex. Where available, HLA class I and class II types were obtained from metadata supplied by the sample provider rather than from assay-based typing.

As regards this clone: This clone's antigen is unknown. Base qualities are not provided; no much larger clone lies one nucleotide away.

Points the paper makes about the study in general: The quantity of clinical and demographic metadata differed by source and by participant and was supplied without curation.

Between the V and J ends, shortened by 7 bases and 2 bases respectively, the junction contains 11 bases. Reading the germline V gene gives CDR1 SNHLY and CDR2 FYNNEI. The CDR3 contains 13 residues, cysteine and phenylalanine counted. Just CDR3 DNA is preserved here, 39 bases in frame from base 1. The immunoSEQ Assay, a bias-controlled multiplex PCR, was used to amplify TCRbeta CDR3 regions from genomic DNA. Concerning the study's data processing: The number of nucleated cells in each sample was estimated from the amplification of reference gene primers within the assay. Sequence reads were collapsed and filtered to measure the absolute abundance of every unique TCRbeta CDR3 rearrangement. For each sample, productive Simpson clonality was calculated by taking the square root of Simpson's diversity index across productive rearrangements. TCRdb retrieved this table from immuneACCESS and kept in-frame rearrangements only. Not all clones are present; in checked studies, unresolved V genes account for under half, and no reason is known for the remainder. The V and J calls and the clone size are those of that table, but D and trimming were determined from the DNA. This sample lists 140,000 or so clones; 70% to 85% were detected once. The top ten hold roughly 10% of the sample.

Each collaborating institution followed its own protocols to collect whole blood in K2EDTA tubes. For TCRbeta analysis, collaborator samples were shipped as frozen whole blood, as isolated PBMCs, or as DNA extracted from either sample type. The source is a man aged 55 to 70 with active or convalescent COVID-19. The sample comprised peripheral blood. The sequence links TRBV2 to TRBJ1-2; possibly the D gene is TRBD1, per 6 matching bases. The CDR3 protein sequence reads: CASKQGRNYGYTF. The nucleotide sequence is TGTGCCAGCAAACAGGGACGGAACTATGGCTACACCTTC.